This entry concerns a single T cell receptor beta chain. With V trimmed by 5 bases and J by 9 bases, 10 bases remained unmatched. This CDR3 comprises 14 residues. Germline values: CDR1 SGHTA, CDR2 FQGTGA. The record originates from a study of blood T cell repertoires in COVID-19. Overall study: Some COVID-19 samples were acute and others convalescent; all came from the United States, Italy and Spain. Nucleic acid was either cDNA or gDNA, and it came from T cells, B-cell-depleted T cells, or PBMCs.

Methods used by the authors: Reference gene primer amplification gave nucleated cell count estimates. Repertoires were generated with immunoSEQ multiplex PCR, while TCRdb's copy carries only in-frame clones and drops some. V, J and clone size are taken as reported in that table, and D and trimming were inferred from the DNA itself. Found here are some 100,000 clones, approximately 86% of them singletons; the top ten hold approximately 10%. The sample taken for sequencing was peripheral blood. This TCR came from a man over 45 with acute or convalescent COVID-19. This sequence joins TRBV7-3 and TRBJ1-1, with 9 bases identical to TRBD1. The CDR3 protein is CASSRSTGGEKAFF. In DNA, the CDR3 is TGTGCCAGCAGCCGTTCGACAGGGGGAGAGAAAGCTTTCTTT.